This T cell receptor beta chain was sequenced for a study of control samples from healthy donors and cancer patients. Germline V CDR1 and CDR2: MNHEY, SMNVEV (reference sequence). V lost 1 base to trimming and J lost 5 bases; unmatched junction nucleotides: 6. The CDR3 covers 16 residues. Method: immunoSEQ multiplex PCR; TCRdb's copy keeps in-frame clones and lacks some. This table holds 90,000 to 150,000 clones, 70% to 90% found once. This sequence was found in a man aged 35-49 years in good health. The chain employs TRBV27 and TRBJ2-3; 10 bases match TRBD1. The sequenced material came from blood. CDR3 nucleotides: TGTGCCAGCAGTTTATTGGGGACAGGGGTGGGAGATACGCAGTATTTT. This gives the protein CASSLLGTGVGDTQYF.